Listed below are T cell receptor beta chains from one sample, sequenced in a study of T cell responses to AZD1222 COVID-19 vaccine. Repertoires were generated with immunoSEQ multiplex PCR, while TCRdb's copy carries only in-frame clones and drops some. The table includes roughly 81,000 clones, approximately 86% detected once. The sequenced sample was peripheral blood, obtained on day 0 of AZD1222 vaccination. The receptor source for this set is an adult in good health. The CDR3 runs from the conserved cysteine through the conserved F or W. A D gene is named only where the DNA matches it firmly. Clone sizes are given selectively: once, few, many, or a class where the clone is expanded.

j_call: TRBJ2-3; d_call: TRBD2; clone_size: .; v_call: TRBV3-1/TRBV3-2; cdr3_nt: TGTGCCAGCAGCCAAAAGACTAGCGAAGATACGCAGTATTTT; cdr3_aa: CASSQKTSEDTQYF
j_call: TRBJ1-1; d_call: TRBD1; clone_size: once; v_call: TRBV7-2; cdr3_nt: TGTGCCAGCAGCCACCCCCCCGGGACAGGGTACACTGAAGCTTTCTTT; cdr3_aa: CASSHPPGTGYTEAFF
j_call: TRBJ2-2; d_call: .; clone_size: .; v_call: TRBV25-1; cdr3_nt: TGTGCCAGCAGTGAATATGGCAGGACTAACACCGGGGAGCTGTTTTTT; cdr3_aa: CASSEYGRTNTGELFF
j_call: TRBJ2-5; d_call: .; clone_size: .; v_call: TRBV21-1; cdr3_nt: TGTGCCAGCAGCCCCTCCTGGAAAAGCGGGGAGACCCAGTACTTC; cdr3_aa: CASSPSWKSGETQYF
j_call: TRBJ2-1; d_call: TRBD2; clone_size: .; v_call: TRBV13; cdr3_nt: TGTGCCAGCAGCTTCGGACTAGCGGACAATGAGCAGTTCTTC; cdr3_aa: CASSFGLADNEQFF
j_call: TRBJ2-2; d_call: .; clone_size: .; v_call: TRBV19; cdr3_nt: TGTGCCAGTAGTATCCTGTCCCGCTTAGTACCCGGGGAGCTGTTTTTT; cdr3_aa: CASSILSRLVPGELFF
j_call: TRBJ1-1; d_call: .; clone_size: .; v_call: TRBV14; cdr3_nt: TGTGCCAGCAGCCAAGCCCCGGGGCTGAACACTGAAGCTTTCTTT; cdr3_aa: CASSQAPGLNTEAFF
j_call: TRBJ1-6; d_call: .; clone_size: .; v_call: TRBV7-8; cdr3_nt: TGTGCCAGCAGCTTAAGAGCGGGACGGCTGAATTCACCCCTCCACTTT; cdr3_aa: CASSLRAGRLNSPLHF
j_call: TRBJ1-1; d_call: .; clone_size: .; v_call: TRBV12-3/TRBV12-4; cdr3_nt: TGTGCCAGCAGTTTAACGGGGACTGAAGCTTTCTTT; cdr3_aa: CASSLTGTEAFF
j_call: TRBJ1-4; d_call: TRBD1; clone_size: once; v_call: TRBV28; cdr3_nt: TGTGCCAGCAATAGGGACAGCGAGGGGAAAAAACTGTTTTTT; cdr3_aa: CASNRDSEGKKLFF
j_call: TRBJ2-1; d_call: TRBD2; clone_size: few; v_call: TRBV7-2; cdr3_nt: TGTGCCAGCAGCTTAGAACTAGCGGAGTACAATGAGCAGTTCTTC; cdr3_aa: CASSLELAEYNEQFF
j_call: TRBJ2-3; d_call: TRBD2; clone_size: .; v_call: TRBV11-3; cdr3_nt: TGTGCCAGCAGCCCGCTAGCGGGAGCAGATACGCAGTATTTT; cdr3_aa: CASSPLAGADTQYF
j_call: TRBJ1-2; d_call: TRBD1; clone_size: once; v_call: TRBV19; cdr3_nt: TGTGCCAGCCGGGGACAGACTAACTATGGCTACACCTTC; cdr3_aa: CASRGQTNYGYTF
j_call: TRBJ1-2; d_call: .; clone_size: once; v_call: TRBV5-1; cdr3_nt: TGCGCCAGCAGTTTGGCGCATCAGGACTACACCTTC; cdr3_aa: CASSLAHQDYTF
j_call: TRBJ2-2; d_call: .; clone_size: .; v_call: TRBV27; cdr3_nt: TGTGCCAGCAGTTTATCGGGGACGACGCAAGTCACCGGGGAGCTGTTTTTT; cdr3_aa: CASSLSGTTQVTGELFF
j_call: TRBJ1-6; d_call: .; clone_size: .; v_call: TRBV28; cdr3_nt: TGTGCCCGCCGACGCGTGTATAATTCACCCCTCCACTTT; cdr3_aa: CARRRVYNSPLHF
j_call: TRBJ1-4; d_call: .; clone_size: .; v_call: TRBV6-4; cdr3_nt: TGTGCCAGCAGTGACCCCCTGGATCGTTGGGGGAAACTGTTTTTT; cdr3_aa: CASSDPLDRWGKLFF
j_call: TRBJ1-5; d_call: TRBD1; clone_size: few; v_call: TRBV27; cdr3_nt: TGTGCCAGCAGTCCCGACAGGGCGGGTCAGCCCCAGCATTTT; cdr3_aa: CASSPDRAGQPQHF
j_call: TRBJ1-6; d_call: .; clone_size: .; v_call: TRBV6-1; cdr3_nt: TGTGCCAGCAGCCAGGGGTTCTCCAATTCACCCCTCCACTTT; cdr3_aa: CASSQGFSNSPLHF
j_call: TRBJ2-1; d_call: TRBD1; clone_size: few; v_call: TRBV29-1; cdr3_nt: TGCAGCGTTGGGACAGGGTTTTTAGGGTTCAATGAGCAGTTCTTC; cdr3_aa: CSVGTGFLGFNEQFF
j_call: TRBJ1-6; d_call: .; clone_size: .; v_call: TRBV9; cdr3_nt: TGTGCCAGCAGCGTCTTGGGGAGGGTGGATTCACCCCTCCACTTT; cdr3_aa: CASSVLGRVDSPLHF
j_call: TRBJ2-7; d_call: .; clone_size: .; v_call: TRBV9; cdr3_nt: TGTGCCAGCAGCCCCCAGGACCACTCCGAGCAGTACTTC; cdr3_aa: CASSPQDHSEQYF
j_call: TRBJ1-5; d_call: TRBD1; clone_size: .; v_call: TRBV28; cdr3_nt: TGTGCCAGCAGTCTAGCCGACAGGGTGGGACAGCCCCAGCATTTT; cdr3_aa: CASSLADRVGQPQHF
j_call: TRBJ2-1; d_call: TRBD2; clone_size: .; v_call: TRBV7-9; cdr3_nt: TGTGCCAGCAGTCCGGGACTAGCGGGAGGGAGGGCCTACAATGAGCAGTTCTTC; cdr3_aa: CASSPGLAGGRAYNEQFF
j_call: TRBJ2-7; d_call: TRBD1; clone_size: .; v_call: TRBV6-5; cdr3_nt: TGTGCCAGCAGTTACCAACCTAGTATACAGGGGTACGAGCAGTACTTC; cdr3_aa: CASSYQPSIQGYEQYF
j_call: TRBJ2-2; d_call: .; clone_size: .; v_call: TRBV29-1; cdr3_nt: TGCAGCGTTGGGTTTGGCAGGGGGAGGCCCGGGGAGCTGTTTTTT; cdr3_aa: CSVGFGRGRPGELFF
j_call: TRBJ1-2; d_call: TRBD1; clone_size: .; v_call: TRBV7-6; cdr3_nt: TGTGCCAGCACCTTCCTTACAGGGGCCTATGGCTACACCTTC; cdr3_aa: CASTFLTGAYGYTF
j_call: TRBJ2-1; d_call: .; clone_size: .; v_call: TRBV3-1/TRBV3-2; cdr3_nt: TGTGCCAGCAGCCCTACCTCCCCCGGGGATGAGCAGTTCTTC; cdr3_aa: CASSPTSPGDEQFF
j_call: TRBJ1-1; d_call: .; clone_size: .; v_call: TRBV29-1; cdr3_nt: TGCAGCGTTGAAGGGATAGGAGGGTTTGAAGCTTTCTTT; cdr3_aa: CSVEGIGGFEAFF
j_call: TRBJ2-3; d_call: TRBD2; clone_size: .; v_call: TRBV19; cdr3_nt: TGTGCCAGTAAGAGGACTAGCGGGAGGGAGGCGACAACAGATACGCAGTATTTT; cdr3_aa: CASKRTSGREATTDTQYF
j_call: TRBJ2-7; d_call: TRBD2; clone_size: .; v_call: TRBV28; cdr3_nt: TGTGCCAGCAGCCCCCCGGCGGGAGGCAGCCACGAGCAGTACTTC; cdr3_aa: CASSPPAGGSHEQYF
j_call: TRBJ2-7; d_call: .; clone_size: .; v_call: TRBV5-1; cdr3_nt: TGCGCCAGCAGCCCCCGAGCGAGTCCCTCTTGGGAGCAGTACTTC; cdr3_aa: CASSPRASPSWEQYF
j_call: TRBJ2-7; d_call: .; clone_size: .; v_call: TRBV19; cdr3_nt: TGTGCCAGTAGCCGGGGGAGCTACGAGCAGTACTTC; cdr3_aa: CASSRGSYEQYF
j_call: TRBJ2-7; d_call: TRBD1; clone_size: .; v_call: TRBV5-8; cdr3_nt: TGTGCCAGCAGCGATGCTACCGGGACAGTGTCTTTCTACGAGCAGTACTTC; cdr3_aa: CASSDATGTVSFYEQYF
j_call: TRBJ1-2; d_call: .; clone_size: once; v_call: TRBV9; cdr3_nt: TGTGCCAGCAGCCCACTAGGGCCTAACTATGGCTACACCTTC; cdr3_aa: CASSPLGPNYGYTF
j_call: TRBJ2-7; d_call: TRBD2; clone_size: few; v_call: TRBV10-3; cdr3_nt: TGTGCCATCAGTGAGTGGACTAGCGGGGGCCAGTACGAGCAGTACTTC; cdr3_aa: CAISEWTSGGQYEQYF
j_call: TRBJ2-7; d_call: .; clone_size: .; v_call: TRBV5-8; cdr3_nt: TGTGCCAGCAGCTTGTACGGACGGGCGGGCTACGAGCAGTACTTC; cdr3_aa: CASSLYGRAGYEQYF
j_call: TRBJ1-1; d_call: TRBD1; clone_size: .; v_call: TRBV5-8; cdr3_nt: TGTGCCAGCAGCTGGGGGACAGTAGGCACTGAAGCTTTCTTT; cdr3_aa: CASSWGTVGTEAFF
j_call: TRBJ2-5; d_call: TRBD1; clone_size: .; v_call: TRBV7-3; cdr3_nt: TGTGCCAGCAGCTTAATCGGCAGGGGGGAGACCCAGTACTTC; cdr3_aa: CASSLIGRGETQYF
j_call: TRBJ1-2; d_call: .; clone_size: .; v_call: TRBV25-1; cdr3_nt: TGTGCCAGCAGCCCCCCCGGCGGCTCCTCTAACTATGGCTACACCTTC; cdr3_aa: CASSPPGGSSNYGYTF
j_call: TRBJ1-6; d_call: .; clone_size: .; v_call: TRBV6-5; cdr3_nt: TGTGCCAGCAGTTACTACTTGGGGGGCGCCGACTCACCCCTCCACTTT; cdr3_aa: CASSYYLGGADSPLHF
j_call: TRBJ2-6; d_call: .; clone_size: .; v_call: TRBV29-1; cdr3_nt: TGCAGCGCCGATATCGGGGCCAACGTCCTGACTTTC; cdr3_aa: CSADIGANVLTF
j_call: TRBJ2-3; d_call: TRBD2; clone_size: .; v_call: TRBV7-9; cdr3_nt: TGTGCCAGCAGCGCCTGGACTAGCGGGGATACGCAGTATTTT; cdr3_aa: CASSAWTSGDTQYF
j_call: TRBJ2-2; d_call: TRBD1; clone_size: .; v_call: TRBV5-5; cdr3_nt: TGTGCCAGCAGCCACCCTCCAGGGGGCGTTGGCACCGGGGAGCTGTTTTTT; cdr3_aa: CASSHPPGGVGTGELFF
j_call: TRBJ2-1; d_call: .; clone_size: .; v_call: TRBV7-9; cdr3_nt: TGTGCCAGCAGCTCCGGACAATATGAGCAGTTCTTC; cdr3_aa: CASSSGQYEQFF
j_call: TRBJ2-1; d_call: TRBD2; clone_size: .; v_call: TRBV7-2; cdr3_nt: TGTGCCAGCAGCGGGGGGGACTCAGCCTACAATGAGCAGTTCTTC; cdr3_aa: CASSGGDSAYNEQFF
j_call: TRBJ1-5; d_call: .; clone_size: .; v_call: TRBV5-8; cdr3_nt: TGTGCCAGCAGTTTTAGGGGACAGCCCCAGCATTTT; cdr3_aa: CASSFRGQPQHF
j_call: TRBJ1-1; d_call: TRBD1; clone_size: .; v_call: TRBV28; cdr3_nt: TGTGCCAGCAGTCGTGACAGGGTGGGTGAAGCTTTCTTT; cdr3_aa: CASSRDRVGEAFF
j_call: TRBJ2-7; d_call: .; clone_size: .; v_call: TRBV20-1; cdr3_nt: TGCAGCGTGACAGGCCCCTACGAGCAGTACTTC; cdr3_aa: CSVTGPYEQYF
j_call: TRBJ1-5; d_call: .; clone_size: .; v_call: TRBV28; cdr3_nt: TGTGCCAGCAGTCCCCGGGACGGATTGAGCAATCAGCCCCAGCATTTT; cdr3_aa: CASSPRDGLSNQPQHF
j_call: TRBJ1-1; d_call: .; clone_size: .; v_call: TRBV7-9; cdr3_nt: TGTGCCAGCAGCCCACCAGGGCGTAGCACTGAAGCTTTCTTT; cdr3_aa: CASSPPGRSTEAFF
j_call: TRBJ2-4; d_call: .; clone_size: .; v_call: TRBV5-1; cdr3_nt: TGCGCCAGCAGCTCGACGCTGGCTCTAGCCAAAAACATTCAGTACTTC; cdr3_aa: CASSSTLALAKNIQYF
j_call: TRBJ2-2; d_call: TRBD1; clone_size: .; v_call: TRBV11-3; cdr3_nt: TGTGCCAGCAGCCTCTACGGACAGGGGACCGGGGAGCTGTTTTTT; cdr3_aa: CASSLYGQGTGELFF
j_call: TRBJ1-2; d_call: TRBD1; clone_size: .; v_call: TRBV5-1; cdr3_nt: TGCGCCAGCAGCTTGTCCCTCGGACAGGGGGACTATGGCTACACCTTC; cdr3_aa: CASSLSLGQGDYGYTF
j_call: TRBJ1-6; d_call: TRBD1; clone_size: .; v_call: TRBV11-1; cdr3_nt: TGTGCCAGCAGCCCTAACTACAGGGGTGGATCACCCCTCCACTTT; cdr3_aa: CASSPNYRGGSPLHF
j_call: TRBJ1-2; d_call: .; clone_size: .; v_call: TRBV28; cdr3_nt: TGTGCCAGCAGTGCAGGGTGGGGCTACACCTTC; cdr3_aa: CASSAGWGYTF
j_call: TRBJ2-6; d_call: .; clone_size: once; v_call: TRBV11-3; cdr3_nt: TGTGCCAGCAGCTTAAGGACCGGGGGTCCTGGGGCCAACGTCCTGACTTTC; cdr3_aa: CASSLRTGGPGANVLTF
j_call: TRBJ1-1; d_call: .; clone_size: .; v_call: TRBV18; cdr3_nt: TGTGCCAGCTCACCACGTGCAGGGGAGAACACTGAAGCTTTCTTT; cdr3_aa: CASSPRAGENTEAFF